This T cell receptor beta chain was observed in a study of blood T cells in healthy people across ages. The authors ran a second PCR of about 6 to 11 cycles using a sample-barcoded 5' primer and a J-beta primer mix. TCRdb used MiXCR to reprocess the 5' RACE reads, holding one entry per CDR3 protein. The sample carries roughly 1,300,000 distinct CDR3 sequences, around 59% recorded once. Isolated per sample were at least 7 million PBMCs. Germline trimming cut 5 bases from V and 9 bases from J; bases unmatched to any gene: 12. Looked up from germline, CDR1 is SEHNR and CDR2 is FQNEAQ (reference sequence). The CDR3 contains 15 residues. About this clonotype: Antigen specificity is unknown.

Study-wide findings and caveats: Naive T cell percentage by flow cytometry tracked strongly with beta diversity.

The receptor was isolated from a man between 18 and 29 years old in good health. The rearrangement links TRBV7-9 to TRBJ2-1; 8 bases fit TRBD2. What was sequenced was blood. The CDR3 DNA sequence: TGTGCCAGCAGCGCGCCGGGACTAGTCATAGGTGAGCAGTTCTTC. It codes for CASSAPGLVIGEQFF.